This TCR beta chain was documented in a study of T cells in Graves' hyperthyroidism and ophthalmopathy. Whole-study findings and limits: Model predictions of ophthalmopathy came a median around 6.5 months before onset.

The investigators amplified TCR beta CDR3 regions from RNA transcripts. Researchers ran a first-round RT-PCR on the TCR CDR3 using the HTBI primer set. TCRdb processed the multiplex PCR reads anew with MiXCR; each CDR3 protein has one entry. This repertoire shows around 450,000 distinct CDR3 sequences, approximately 14% found once; its top ten account for approximately 14%. It was considered stable Graves' hyperthyroidism when ophthalmopathy did not progress within 18 months. The study excluded patients with uncontrolled infection, other autoimmune disease, pregnancy or lactation. This CDR3 has 13 residues. The germline gives CDR1 DFQATT, CDR2 SNEGSKA (reference sequence). V gave up 6 bases and J gave up 0 bases, with 11 bases separating them. This clonotype was counted between two and nine times. Antigen: not known.

The sequenced material came from blood. J is TRBJ1-2 and V is TRBV20-1; D is ambiguous. This sequence was found in a woman aged 18-29 years with Graves' hyperthyroidism. CDR3 in DNA: TGCAGTGCCTTACAAAAAGCTAACTATGGCTACACCTTC. Translation: CSALQKANYGYTF.